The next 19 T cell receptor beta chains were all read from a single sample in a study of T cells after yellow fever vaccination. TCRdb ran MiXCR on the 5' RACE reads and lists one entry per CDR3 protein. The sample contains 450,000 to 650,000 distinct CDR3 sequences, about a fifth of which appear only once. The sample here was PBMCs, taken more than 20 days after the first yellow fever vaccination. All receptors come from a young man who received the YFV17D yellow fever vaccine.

The CDR3 is CAPRAVYSNQPQHF. The CDR3 DNA sequence: TGTGCCCCCAGGGCGGTTTATAGCAATCAGCCCCAGCATTTT. The genes are TRBV7-8 and TRBJ1-5; D may be TRBD1 (5 bases). Between the trimmed V and J ends, which lost 11 bases and 0 bases, there was a span of 14 bases. The CDR3 is made up of 14 amino acids. Germline CDR1 SGHVS, CDR2 FQNEAQ.

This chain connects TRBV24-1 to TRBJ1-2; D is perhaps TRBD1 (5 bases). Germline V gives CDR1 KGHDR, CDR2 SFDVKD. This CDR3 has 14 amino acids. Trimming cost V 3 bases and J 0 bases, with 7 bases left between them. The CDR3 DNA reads TGTGCCACCAGTGATCGGACAACTAACTATGGCTACACCTTC. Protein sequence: CATSDRTTNYGYTF.

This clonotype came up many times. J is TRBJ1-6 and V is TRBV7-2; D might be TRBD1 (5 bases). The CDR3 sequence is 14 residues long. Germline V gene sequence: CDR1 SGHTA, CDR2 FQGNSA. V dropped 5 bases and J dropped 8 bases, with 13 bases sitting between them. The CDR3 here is CASSPMGRYSPLHF. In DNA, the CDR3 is TGTGCCAGCAGCCCTATGGGGCGGTATTCACCCCTCCACTTT. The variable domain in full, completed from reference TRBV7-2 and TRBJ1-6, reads GAGVSQSPSNKVTEKGKDVELRCDPISGHTALYWYRQSLGQGLEFLIYFQGNSAPDKSGLPSDRFSAERTGGSVSTLTIQRTQQEDSAVYLCASSPMGRYSPLHFGNGTRLTVT.

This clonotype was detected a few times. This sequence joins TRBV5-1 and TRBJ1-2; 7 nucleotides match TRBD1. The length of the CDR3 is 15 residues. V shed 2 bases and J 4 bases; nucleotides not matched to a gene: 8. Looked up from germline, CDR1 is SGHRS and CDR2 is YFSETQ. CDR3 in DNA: TGCGCCAGCAGCTTCTCTAGGGGGCAAAGCTATGGCTACACCTTC. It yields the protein CASSFSRGQSYGYTF.

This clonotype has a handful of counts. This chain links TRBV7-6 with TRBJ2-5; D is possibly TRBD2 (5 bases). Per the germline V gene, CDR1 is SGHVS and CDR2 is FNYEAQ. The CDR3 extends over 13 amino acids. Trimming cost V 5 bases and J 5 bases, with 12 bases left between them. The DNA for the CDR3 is TGTGCCAGCAGCCAACTAGTGAGGGAGACCCAGTACTTC. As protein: CASSQLVRETQYF.

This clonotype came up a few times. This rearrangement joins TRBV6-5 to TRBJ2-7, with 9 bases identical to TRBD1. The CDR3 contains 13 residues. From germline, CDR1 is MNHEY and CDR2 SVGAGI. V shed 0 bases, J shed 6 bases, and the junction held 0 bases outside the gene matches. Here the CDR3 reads CASSYSTGGEQYV. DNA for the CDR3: TGTGCCAGCAGTTACTCGACAGGGGGCGAGCAGTACGTC.

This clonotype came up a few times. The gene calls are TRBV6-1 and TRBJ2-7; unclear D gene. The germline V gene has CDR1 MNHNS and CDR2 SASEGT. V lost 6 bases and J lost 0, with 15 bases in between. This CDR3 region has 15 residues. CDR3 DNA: TGTGCCAGCAGACAAAGGACGGGCAACTCCTACGAGCAGTACTTC. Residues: CASRQRTGNSYEQYF.

In DNA, the CDR3 is TGCGCCAGCAGCTTTAGGACTGTGGCCGGGGAGCTGTTTTTT. It translates to CASSFRTVAGELFF. The chain joins TRBV4-3 to TRBJ2-2; D possibly corresponds to TRBD2 (5 bases). The CDR3 is 14 amino acids. Germline loops: CDR1 LGHNA, CDR2 YSLEER. V lost 5 bases and J 6 bases, leaving 13 bases between the germline ends.

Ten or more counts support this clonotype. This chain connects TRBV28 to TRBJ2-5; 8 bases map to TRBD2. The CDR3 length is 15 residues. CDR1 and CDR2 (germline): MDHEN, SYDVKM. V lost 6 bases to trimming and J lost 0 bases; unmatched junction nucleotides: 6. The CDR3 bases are TGTGCCAGCAGGAGGGCTAGCGGGTACCAAGAGACCCAGTACTTC. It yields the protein CASRRASGYQETQYF.

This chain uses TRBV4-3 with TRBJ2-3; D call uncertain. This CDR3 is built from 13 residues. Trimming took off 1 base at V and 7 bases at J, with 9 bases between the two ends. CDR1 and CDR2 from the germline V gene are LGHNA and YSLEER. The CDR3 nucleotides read TGCGCCAGCAGCCAAGTTTACGGTTATACGCAGTATTTT. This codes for CASSQVYGYTQYF.

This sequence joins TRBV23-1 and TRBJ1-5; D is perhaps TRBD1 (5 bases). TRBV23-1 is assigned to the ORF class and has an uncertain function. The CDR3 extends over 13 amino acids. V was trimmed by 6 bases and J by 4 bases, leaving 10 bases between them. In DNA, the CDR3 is TGCGCCAGCAGCCAAGGGGTTAATCAGCCCCAGCATTTT. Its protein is CASSQGVNQPQHF.

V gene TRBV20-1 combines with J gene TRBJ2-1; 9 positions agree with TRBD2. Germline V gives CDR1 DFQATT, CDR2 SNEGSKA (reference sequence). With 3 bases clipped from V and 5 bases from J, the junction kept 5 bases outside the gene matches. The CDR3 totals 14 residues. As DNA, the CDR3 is TGCAGTGCTAGTAAGGCTAGCGGGGACAATGAGCAGTTCTTC. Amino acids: CSASKASGDNEQFF.

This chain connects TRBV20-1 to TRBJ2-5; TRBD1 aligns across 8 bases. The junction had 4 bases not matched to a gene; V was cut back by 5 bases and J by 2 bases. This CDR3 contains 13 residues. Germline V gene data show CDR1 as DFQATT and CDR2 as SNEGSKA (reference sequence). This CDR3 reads CSAADRGQETQYF. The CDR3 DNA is TGCAGTGCTGCAGACAGGGGTCAAGAGACCCAGTACTTC.

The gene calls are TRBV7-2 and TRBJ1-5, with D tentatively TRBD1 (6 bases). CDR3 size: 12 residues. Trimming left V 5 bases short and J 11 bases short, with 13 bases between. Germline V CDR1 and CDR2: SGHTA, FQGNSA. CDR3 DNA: TGTGCCAGCAGCAGGGGGGGTTGGTCCCAGCATTTT. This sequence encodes CASSRGGWSQHF.

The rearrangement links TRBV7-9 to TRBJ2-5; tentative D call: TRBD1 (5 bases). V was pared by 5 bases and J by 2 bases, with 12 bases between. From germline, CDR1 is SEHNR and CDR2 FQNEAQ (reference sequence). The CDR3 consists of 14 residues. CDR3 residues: CASSGQDTQETQYF. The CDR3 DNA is TGTGCCAGCAGCGGGCAGGACACGCAAGAGACCCAGTACTTC.

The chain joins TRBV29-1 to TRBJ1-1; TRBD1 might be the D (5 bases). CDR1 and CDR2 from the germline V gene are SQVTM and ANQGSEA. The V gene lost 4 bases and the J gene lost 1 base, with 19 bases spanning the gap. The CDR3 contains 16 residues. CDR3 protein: CSVVQGGALRNTEAFF. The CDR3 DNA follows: TGCAGCGTTGTGCAGGGAGGCGCGCTTAGGAACACTGAAGCTTTCTTT.

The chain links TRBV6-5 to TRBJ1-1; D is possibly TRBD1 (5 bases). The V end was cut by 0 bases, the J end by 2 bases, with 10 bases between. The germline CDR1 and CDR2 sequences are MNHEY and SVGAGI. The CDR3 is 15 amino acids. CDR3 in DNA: TGTGCCAGCAGTTACTCCGGCAGGGACAACACTGAAGCTTTCTTT. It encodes CASSYSGRDNTEAFF.

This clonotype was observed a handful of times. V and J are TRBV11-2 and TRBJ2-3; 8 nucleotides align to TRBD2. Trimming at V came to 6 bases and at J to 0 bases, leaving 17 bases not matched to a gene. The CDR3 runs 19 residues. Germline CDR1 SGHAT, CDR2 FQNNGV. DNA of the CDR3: TGTGCCAGCAGTCGACGGGGGGGACTTGGAGGCACTAGCACAGATACGCAGTATTTT. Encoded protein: CASSRRGGLGGTSTDTQYF. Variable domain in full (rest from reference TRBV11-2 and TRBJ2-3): EAGVAQSPRYKIIEKRQSVAFWCNPISGHATLYWYQQILGQGPKLLIQFQNNGVVDDSQLPKDRFSAERLKGVDSTLKIQPAKLEDSAVYLCASSRRGGLGGTSTDTQYFGPGTRLTVL.

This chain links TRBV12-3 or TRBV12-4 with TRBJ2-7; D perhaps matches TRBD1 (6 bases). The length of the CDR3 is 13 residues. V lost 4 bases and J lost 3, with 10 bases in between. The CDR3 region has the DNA TGTGCCAGCAGTTCCGAGGGGGACTACGAGCAGTACTTC. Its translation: CASSSEGDYEQYF.